Shown below are 16 T cell receptor beta chains from a single sample sequenced in a study of shared clonotypes between healthy human individuals. Libraries were prepared by immunoSEQ multiplex PCR; TCRdb keeps only in-frame clonotypes and omits some of them. The sample lists more than 550,000 clones; around 90% were seen once. Specimen: memory CD8+ T cells from PBMCs. Subset defined: CD45RO+ cells pooled with CCR7-negative TemRA cells. Receptor source: a man aged 18-30 years in good health. Some clones in this sample may be carry-over from other donors' samples.

This chain connects TRBV10-3 to TRBJ2-1; D unresolved. The CDR3 loop spans 18 amino acids. Trimming cost V 0 bases and J 3 bases, with 18 bases left between them. Germline CDR1 reads ENHRY; CDR2 reads SYGVKD. CDR3 sequence reads: CAISESGGGRFGYNEQFF. The CDR3 nucleotides read TGTGCCATCAGTGAGTCTGGTGGTGGCAGGTTTGGCTACAATGAGCAGTTCTTC.

This sequence joins TRBV29-1 and TRBJ2-1; no firm D call. V was pared by 6 bases and J by 9 bases, with 12 bases between. The germline CDR1 and CDR2 sequences are SQVTM and ANQGSEA. The CDR3 is made up of 11 amino acids. The CDR3 is CSVPRGGEQFF. The CDR3 DNA follows: TGCAGCGTCCCACGCGGTGGTGAGCAGTTCTTC.

V and J are TRBV19 and TRBJ2-6; no definite D call. From germline, CDR1 is LNHDA and CDR2 SQIVND (reference sequence). The CDR3 covers 18 residues. The V end lost 0 bases, the J end lost 0 bases, and 12 bases lay between the germline ends. In DNA, the CDR3 is TGTGCCAGTAGTATAGAGTCATTCCCTTTCTCTGGGGCCAACGTCCTGACTTTC. Translated: CASSIESFPFSGANVLTF.

V and J are TRBV25-1 and TRBJ2-7, with TRBD2 identical over 11 bases. Germline CDR1 is MGHDK and CDR2 is SYGVNS. The CDR3 sequence is 15 residues long. The J segment lost 1 base and the V segment lost 9 bases, leaving 8 bases of the junction unmatched. In DNA, the CDR3 is TGTGCCAGAAGTCCGGGACTAGCGGTTTCCTACGAGCAGTACTTC. Translated: CARSPGLAVSYEQYF.

The genes are TRBV7-2 and TRBJ2-7; TRBD2 aligns across 8 bases. The CDR3 sequence is 18 residues long. CDR1 and CDR2 from the germline V gene are SGHTA and FQGNSA. The J segment lost 3 bases and the V segment lost 4 bases, leaving 17 bases of the junction unmatched. The CDR3 is CASSSLVRSSGSLYEQYF. The CDR3 DNA follows: TGTGCCAGCAGCTCCCTCGTGAGGTCAAGCGGGAGCCTCTACGAGCAGTACTTC.

This clone was found once. The chain carries TRBV7-9 and TRBJ2-5, with 10 bases lining up with TRBD2. The DNA end favors TRBJ2-7, so the J call may be wrong. The CDR3 extends over 16 amino acids. The germline CDR1 and CDR2 sequences are SEHNR and FQNEAQ (reference sequence). The CDR3 reads CASSLGLASGRDEQYF. The CDR3 DNA reads TGTGCCAGCAGCTTAGGCTTGGCTAGCGGGAGAGACGAGCAGTACTTC.

The chain recombines TRBV10-3 with TRBJ2-3; 10 nucleotides match TRBD2. V lost 5 bases to trimming and J lost 3 bases; unmatched junction nucleotides: 5. The CDR3 covers 15 residues. Germline lookup yields CDR1 ENHRY and CDR2 SYGVKD. In DNA, the CDR3 is TGTGCCATCAGTAAGCGGGAGGGATATACAGATACGCAGTATTTT. Translated: CAISKREGYTDTQYF.

The genes are TRBV7-6 and TRBJ2-1; 7 bases agree with TRBD2. V shed 1 base and J 7 bases; nucleotides not matched to a gene: 13. The length of the CDR3 is 17 residues. The germline CDR1 and CDR2 sequences are SGHVS and FNYEAQ. In nucleotides, the CDR3 is TGTGCCAGCAGCTTAGATGCTTGGCGGGAGACTAGTAATGAGCAGTTCTTC. This translates into CASSLDAWRETSNEQFF.

With respect to this clone: Other DNA sequences in the sample encode the same CDR3. This chain links TRBV7-9 with TRBJ2-7, with 12 bases matching TRBD2. V lost 5 bases and J lost 5; bases outside the gene matches: 7. CDR1 and CDR2 from the germline V gene are SEHNR and FQNEAQ (reference sequence). The CDR3 length is 15 residues. Here the CDR3 reads CASSPRLAGVHEQYF. CDR3 nucleotides: TGTGCCAGCAGCCCCCGACTAGCGGGAGTCCACGAGCAGTACTTC.

The chain is built from TRBV7-3 and TRBJ1-2; D unresolved. CDR3 length: 14 residues. Germline lookup yields CDR1 SGHTA and CDR2 FQGTGA. The V and J ends lost 1 base and 4 bases respectively, with 10 bases between them. The CDR3 sequence: CASSLNGLGYGYTF. Written as DNA, the CDR3 is TGTGCCAGCAGCTTAAATGGGCTTGGCTATGGCTACACCTTC.

The chain has TRBV2 and TRBJ2-7; maybe TRBD1 (6 bases). Germline V gene data show CDR1 as SNHLY and CDR2 as FYNNEI. Trimming removed 4 bases at V and 3 bases at J, with 10 bases between. The CDR3 consists of 13 residues. This CDR3 reads CASSVARGYEQYF. Here the CDR3 DNA reads TGTGCCAGCAGTGTGGCCAGGGGCTACGAGCAGTACTTC. The complete variable domain, with remaining parts taken from reference TRBV2 and TRBJ2-7, reads EPEVTQTPSHQVTQMGQEVILRCVPISNHLYFYWYRQILGQKVEFLVSFYNNEISEKSEIFDDQFSVERPDGSNFTLKIRSTKLEDSAMYFCASSVARGYEQYFGPGTRLTVT.

The chain employs TRBV19 and TRBJ2-7; D might be TRBD2 (6 bases). The CDR3 totals 15 residues. Germline loops: CDR1 LNHDA, CDR2 SQIVND (reference sequence). Trimming removed 2 bases at V and 2 bases at J, with 13 bases between. The CDR3 reads CASSINPGLTYEQYF. The CDR3, as DNA: TGTGCCAGTAGTATAAATCCGGGACTGACCTACGAGCAGTACTTC.

This chain joins TRBV28 and TRBJ1-1, with 7 bases aligning to TRBD1. CDR1 MDHEN and CDR2 SYDVKM come from the germline V gene. Germline trimming cut 7 bases from V and 1 base from J; bases unmatched to any gene: 9. This CDR3 comprises 15 residues. CDR3 in DNA: TGTGCCAGCACCATCCTGACAGGGCGGAACACTGAAGCTTTCTTT. It codes for CASTILTGRNTEAFF.

This sequence joins TRBV6-1 and TRBJ1-6; weak D call: TRBD1 (6 bases). Deletions cut 2 bases from V and 5 bases from J, with 7 bases between. Per germline, CDR1 MNHNS and CDR2 SASEGT. The CDR3 is made up of 14 amino acids. In DNA form, the CDR3 reads TGTGCCAGCAGTGAATACAGGGATAATTCACCCCTCCACTTT. It translates to CASSEYRDNSPLHF.

The chain has TRBV30 and TRBJ2-3; D is uncertain. The germline CDR1 and CDR2 sequences are GTSNPN and SVGIG (reference sequence). The CDR3 contains 13 residues. Trimming cost V 4 bases and J 1 base, with 9 bases left between them. Written as DNA, the CDR3 is TGTGCCTGGAATACAAAAGGCACAGATACGCAGTATTTT. This encodes CAWNTKGTDTQYF.

The rearrangement joins TRBV9 to TRBJ1-5; D call uncertain. This CDR3 contains 15 residues. V gave up 4 bases and J gave up 0 bases, with 11 bases separating them. CDR1 and CDR2 from the germline V gene are SGDLS and YYNGEE. The CDR3: CASSPGGDSNQPQHF. The CDR3, as DNA: TGTGCCAGCAGCCCGGGCGGGGATAGCAATCAGCCCCAGCATTTT.